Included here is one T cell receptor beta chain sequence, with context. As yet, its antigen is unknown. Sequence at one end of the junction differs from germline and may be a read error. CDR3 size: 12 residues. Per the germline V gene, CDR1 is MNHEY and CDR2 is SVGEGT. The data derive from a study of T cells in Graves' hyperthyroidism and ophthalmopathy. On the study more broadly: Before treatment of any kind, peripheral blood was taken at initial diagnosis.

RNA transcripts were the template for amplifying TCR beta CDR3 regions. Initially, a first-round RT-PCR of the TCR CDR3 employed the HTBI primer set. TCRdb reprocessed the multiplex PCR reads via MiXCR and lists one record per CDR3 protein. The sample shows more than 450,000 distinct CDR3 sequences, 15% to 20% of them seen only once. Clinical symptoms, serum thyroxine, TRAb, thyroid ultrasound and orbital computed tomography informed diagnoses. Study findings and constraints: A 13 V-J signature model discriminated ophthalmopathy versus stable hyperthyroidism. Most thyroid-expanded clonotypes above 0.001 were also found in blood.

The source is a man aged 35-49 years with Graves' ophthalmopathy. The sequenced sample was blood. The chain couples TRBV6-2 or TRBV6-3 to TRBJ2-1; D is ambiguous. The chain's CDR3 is CASSYGYNKQFF. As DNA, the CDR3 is TGTGCCAGCAGTTACGGATACAATAAGCAGTTCTTC.